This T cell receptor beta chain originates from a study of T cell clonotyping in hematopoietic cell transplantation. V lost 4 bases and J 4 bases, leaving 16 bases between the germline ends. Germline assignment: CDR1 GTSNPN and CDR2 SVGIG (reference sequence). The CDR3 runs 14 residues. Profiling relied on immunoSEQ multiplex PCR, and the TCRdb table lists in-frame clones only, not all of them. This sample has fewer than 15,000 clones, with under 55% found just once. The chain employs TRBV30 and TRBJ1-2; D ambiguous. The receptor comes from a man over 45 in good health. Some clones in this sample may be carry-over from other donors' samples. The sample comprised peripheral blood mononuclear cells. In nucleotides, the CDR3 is TGTGCCTGGAACAGACCCCCCGGAGTCTATGGCTACACCTTC. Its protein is CAWNRPPGVYGYTF.